Reported below is one T cell receptor beta chain. The sample originates from a study of blood T cell repertoires in COVID-19. Overall study: Sources were T cells, B-cell-depleted T cells, or PBMCs; the material itself was cDNA or gDNA.

Per the study methods: Amplifying reference gene primers gave estimates of nucleated cell counts. Assay: immunoSEQ multiplex PCR; the TCRdb copy retains only in-frame clones and omits some. The V and J calls and clone size were taken over from that table, and D and trimming were inferred from the DNA. Among some 670,000 clones listed, about nine tenths were seen once. V was cut by 3 bases and J by 1 base, with 11 bases left in between. The V gene's germline CDR1 is SGDLS and CDR2 YYNGEE. The CDR3 runs 15 residues. The sequencing input was peripheral blood. The J gene is TRBJ2-1, the V gene TRBV9; weak D call: TRBD2 (5 bases). This receptor was taken from a woman younger than 35 with acute or convalescent COVID-19. CDR3 in DNA: TGTGCCAGCAGCGCCGGACTCACGTCCTACAATGAGCAGTTCTTC. It translates to CASSAGLTSYNEQFF.